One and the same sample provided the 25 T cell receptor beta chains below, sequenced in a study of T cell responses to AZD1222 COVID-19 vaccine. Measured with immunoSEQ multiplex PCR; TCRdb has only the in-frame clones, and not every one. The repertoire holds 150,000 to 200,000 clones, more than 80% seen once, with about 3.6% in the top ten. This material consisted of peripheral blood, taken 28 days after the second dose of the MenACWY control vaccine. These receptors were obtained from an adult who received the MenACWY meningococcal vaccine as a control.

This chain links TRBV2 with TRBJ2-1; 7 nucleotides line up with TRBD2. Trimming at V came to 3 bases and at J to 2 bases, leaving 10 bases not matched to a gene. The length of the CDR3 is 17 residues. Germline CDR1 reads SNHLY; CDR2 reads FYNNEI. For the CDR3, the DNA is TGTGCCAGCAGTGAGCCCTGGACTAGAGTTACCTACAATGAGCAGTTCTTC. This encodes CASSEPWTRVTYNEQFF.

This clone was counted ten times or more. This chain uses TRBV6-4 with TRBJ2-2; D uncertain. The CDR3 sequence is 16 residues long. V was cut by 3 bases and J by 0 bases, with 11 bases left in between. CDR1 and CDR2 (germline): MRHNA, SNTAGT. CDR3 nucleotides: TGTGCCAGCAGTGATAACGAGGTTTCGAACACCGGGGAGCTGTTTTTT. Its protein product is CASSDNEVSNTGELFF.

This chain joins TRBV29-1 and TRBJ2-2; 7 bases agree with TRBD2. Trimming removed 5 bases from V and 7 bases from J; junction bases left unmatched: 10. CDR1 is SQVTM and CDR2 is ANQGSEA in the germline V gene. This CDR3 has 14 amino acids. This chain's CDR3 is CSVLWGGQIGELFF. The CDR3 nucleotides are TGCAGCGTTCTATGGGGGGGTCAAATCGGGGAGCTGTTTTTT.

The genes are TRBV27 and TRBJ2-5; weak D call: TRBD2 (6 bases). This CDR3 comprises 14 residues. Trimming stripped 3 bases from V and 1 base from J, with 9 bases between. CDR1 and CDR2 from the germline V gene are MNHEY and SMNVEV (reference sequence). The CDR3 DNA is TGTGCCAGCAGTTTCGGCGGGACCCAAGAGACCCAGTACTTC. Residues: CASSFGGTQETQYF.

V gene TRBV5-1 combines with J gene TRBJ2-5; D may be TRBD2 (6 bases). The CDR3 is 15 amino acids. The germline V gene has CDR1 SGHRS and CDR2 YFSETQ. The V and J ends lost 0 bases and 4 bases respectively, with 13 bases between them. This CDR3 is CASSLDSGHSETQYF. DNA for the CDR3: TGCGCCAGCAGCTTGGACAGCGGGCACTCAGAGACCCAGTACTTC.

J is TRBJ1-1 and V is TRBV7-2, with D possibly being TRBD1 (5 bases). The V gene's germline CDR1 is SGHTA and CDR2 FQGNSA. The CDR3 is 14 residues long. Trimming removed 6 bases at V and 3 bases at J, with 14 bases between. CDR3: CASSLLGGDTEAFF. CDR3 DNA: TGTGCCAGCAGTCTCCTCGGGGGGGACACTGAAGCTTTCTTT.

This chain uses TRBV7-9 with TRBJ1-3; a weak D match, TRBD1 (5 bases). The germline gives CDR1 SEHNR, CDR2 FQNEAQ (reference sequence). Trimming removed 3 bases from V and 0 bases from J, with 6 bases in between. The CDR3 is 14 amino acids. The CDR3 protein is CASSFQGSGNTIYF. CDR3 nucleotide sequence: TGTGCCAGCAGCTTTCAGGGCTCTGGAAACACCATATATTTT.

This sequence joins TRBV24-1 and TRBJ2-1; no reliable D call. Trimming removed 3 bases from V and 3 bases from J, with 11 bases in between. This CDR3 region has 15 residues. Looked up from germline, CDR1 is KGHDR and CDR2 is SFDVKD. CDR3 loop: CATSDGKGHYNEQFF. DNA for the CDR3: TGTGCCACCAGTGATGGGAAGGGCCACTACAATGAGCAGTTCTTC.

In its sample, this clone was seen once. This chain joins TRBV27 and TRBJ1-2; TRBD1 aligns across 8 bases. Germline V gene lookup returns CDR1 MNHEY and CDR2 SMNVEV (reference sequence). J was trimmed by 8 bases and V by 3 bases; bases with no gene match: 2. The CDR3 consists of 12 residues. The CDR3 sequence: CASSLTGVGYTF. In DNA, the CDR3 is TGTGCCAGCAGTTTGACAGGGGTAGGCTACACCTTC.

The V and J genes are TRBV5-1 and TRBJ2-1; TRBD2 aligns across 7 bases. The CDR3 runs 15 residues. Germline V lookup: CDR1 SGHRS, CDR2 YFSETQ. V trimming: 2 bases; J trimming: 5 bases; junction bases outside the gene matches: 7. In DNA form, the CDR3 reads TGCGCCAGCAGCTTCGTGGGAGGGGAGAACAATGAGCAGTTCTTC. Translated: CASSFVGGENNEQFF. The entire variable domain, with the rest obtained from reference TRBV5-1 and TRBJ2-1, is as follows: KAGVTQTPRYLIKTRGQQVTLSCSPISGHRSVSWYQQTPGQGLQFLFEYFSETQRNKGNFPGRFSGRQFSNSRSEMNVSTLELGDSALYLCASSFVGGENNEQFFGPGTRLTVL.

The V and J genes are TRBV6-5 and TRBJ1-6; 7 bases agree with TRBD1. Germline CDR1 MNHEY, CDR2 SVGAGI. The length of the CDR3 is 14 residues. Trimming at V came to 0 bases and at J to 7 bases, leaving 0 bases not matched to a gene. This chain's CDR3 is CASSYSGQNSPLHF. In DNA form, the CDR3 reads TGTGCCAGCAGTTACTCGGGACAGAATTCACCCCTCCACTTT.

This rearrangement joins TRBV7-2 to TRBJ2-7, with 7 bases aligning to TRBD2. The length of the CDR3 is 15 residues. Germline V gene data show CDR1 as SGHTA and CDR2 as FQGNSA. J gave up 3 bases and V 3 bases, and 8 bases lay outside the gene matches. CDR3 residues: CASSLASGGGYEQYF. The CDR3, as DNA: TGTGCCAGCAGCTTGGCTTCGGGAGGAGGCTACGAGCAGTACTTC.

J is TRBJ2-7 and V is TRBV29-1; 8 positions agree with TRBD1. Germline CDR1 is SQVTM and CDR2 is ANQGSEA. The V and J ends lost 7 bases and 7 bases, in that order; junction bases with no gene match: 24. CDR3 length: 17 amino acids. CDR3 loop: CSAGESFGTGLGREQYF. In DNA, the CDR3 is TGCAGCGCTGGGGAATCATTCGGGACAGGCCTGGGACGAGAGCAGTACTTC.

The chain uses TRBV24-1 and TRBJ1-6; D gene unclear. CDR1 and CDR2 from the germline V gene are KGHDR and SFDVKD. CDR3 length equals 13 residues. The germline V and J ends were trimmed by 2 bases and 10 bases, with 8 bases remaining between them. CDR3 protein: CATSDSAYSPLHF. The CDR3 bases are TGTGCCACCAGTGATTCCGCCTACTCACCCCTCCACTTT.

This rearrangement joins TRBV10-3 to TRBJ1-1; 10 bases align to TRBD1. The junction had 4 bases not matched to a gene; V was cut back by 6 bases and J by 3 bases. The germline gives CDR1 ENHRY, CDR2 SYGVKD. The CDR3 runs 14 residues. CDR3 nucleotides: TGTGCCATCAGGACAGGGGGCGCGGACACTGAAGCTTTCTTT. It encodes CAIRTGGADTEAFF.

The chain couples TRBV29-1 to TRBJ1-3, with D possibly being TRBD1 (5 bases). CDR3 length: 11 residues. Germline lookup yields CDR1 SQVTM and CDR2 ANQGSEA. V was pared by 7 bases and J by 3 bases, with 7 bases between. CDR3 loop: CSGQLGNTIYF. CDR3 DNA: TGCAGCGGACAGCTTGGAAACACCATATATTTT.

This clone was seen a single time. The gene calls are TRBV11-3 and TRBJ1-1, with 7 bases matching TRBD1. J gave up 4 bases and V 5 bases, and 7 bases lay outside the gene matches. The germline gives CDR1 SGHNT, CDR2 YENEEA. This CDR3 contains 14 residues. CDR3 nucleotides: TGTGCCAGCAGCCCGACAGGGCTGCGCACTGAAGCTTTCTTT. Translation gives CASSPTGLRTEAFF.

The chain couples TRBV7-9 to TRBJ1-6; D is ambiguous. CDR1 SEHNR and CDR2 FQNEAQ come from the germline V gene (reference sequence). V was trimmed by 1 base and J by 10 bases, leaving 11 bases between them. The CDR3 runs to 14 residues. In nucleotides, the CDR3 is TGTGCCAGCAGCTTAGGCTATCAGGAGTCACCCCTCCACTTT. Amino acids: CASSLGYQESPLHF.

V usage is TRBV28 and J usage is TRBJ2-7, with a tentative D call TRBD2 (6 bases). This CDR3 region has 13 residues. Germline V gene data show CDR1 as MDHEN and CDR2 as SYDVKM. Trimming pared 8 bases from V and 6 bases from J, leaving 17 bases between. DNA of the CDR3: TGTGCCAGCCGCCCGGGAGTTGAGCGCGAGCAGTACTTC. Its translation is CASRPGVEREQYF.

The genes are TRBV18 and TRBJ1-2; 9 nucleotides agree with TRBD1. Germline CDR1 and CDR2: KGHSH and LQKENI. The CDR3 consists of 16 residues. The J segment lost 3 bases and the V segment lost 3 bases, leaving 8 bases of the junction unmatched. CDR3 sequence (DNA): TGTGCCAGCTCACCTAAACAGGGGGCGCGGGACTATGGCTACACCTTC. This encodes CASSPKQGARDYGYTF.

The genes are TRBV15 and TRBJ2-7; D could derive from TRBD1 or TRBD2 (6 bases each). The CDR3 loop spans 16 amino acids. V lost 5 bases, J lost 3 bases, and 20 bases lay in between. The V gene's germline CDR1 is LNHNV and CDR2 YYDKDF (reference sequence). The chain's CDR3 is CATSVWGAGDFYEQYF. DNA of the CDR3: TGTGCCACCAGCGTTTGGGGGGCAGGAGACTTCTACGAGCAGTACTTC. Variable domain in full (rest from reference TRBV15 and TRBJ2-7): DAMVIQNPRYQVTQFGKPVTLSCSQTLNHNVMYWYQQKSSQAPKLLFHYYDKDFNNEADTPDNFQSRRPNTSFCFLDIRSPGLGDTAMYLCATSVWGAGDFYEQYFGPGTRLTVT.

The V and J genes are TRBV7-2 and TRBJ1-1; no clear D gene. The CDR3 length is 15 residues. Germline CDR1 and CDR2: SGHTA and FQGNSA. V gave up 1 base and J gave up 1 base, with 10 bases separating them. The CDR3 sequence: CASSLDGAANTEAFF. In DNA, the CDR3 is TGTGCCAGCAGCTTAGACGGTGCGGCGAACACTGAAGCTTTCTTT.

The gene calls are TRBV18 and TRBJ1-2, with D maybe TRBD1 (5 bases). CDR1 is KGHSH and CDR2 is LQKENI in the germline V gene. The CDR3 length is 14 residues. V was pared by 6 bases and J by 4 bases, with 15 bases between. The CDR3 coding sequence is TGTGCCAGCTCCCCCGGGGCCACTGGCTATGGCTACACCTTC. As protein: CASSPGATGYGYTF. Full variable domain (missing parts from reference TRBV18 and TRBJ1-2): NAGVMQNPRHLVRRRGQEARLRCSPMKGHSHVYWYRQLPEEGLKFMVYLQKENIIDESGMPKERFSAEFPKEGPSILRIQQVVRGDSAAYFCASSPGATGYGYTFGSGTRLTVV.

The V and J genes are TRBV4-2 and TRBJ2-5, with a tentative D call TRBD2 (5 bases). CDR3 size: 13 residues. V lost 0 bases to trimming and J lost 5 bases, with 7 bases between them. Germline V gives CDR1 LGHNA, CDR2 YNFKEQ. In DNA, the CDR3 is TGTGCCAGCAGCCAAGATCGAGGGGAGACCCAGTACTTC. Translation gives CASSQDRGETQYF.

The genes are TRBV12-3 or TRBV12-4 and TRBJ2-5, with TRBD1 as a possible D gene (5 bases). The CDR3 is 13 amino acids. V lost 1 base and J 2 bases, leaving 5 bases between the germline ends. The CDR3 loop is CASSLGQQETQYF. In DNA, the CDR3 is TGTGCCAGCAGTTTAGGACAGCAAGAGACCCAGTACTTC.